This TCR beta chain was obtained from a study of blood T cell repertoires in COVID-19. Study-level information: The samples span acute and convalescent COVID-19 from the United States, Italy and Spain. Sample material is recorded as cDNA or gDNA derived from T cells, B-cell-depleted T cells, or PBMCs.

The CDR3 runs to 15 residues. Germline-derived CDR1 and CDR2 are KGHSH and LQKENI. V lost 3 bases, J lost 5 bases, and 14 bases lay in between. Methods used by the authors: The authors estimated nucleated cell counts from reference gene primer amplification. Repertoires were generated with immunoSEQ multiplex PCR, while TCRdb's copy carries only in-frame clones and drops some. The V and J calls and clone size are taken from that table; D and trimming were inferred from the DNA. This sample yields 90,000 to 130,000 clones, of which over 60% are seen a single time; roughly 16% belongs to the top ten. This TCR came from a woman of 80 years or more with active or convalescent COVID-19. This rearrangement joins TRBV18 to TRBJ2-1; TRBD2 might be the D (5 bases). Material: peripheral blood. The CDR3, as DNA: TGTGCCAGCTCACCTCGAAGCGGAGCCGACAATGAGCAGTTCTTC. Protein: CASSPRSGADNEQFF.